These 14 T cell receptor beta chains originate from one sample sequenced in a study of shared clonotypes between healthy human individuals. The protocol was immunoSEQ multiplex PCR, while the TCRdb copy is restricted to in-frame clones and leaves out a portion. The sample holds about 560,000 clones; about 80% are singletons and the top ten take around 11%. Sequenced sample: PBMCs. These receptors all stem from a woman aged 40 to 50 in good health. Some clones in this sample may be carry-over from other donors' samples.

This chain connects TRBV2 to TRBJ2-7; D not resolved. CDR3 size: 11 residues. Germline assignment: CDR1 SNHLY and CDR2 FYNNEI. V shed 5 bases and J shed 2 bases, with 4 bases lying between them. The DNA for the CDR3 is TGTGCCAGCAGTATTACCTACGAGCAGTACTTC. This translates into CASSITYEQYF.

There are a few counts of this clone. The rearrangement links TRBV5-1 to TRBJ1-1; tentatively, D is TRBD1 (5 bases). Trimming stripped 4 bases from V and 1 base from J, with 14 bases between. There are 15 residues in the CDR3. Germline loops: CDR1 SGHRS, CDR2 YFSETQ. The CDR3 coding sequence is TGCGCCAGCAGCCCGGATGGGGGGACGAACACTGAAGCTTTCTTT. It codes for CASSPDGGTNTEAFF.

In DNA, the CDR3 is TGCGCCAGTACGGTAGCGGGAGGAAACAATGAGCAGTTCTTC. It translates to CASTVAGGNNEQFF. The chain combines TRBV5-1 with TRBJ2-1; TRBD2 matches 10 bases. Germline assignment: CDR1 SGHRS and CDR2 YFSETQ. The CDR3 covers 14 residues. Germline trimming cut 8 bases from V and 5 bases from J; bases unmatched to any gene: 7.

This clone was seen repeatedly, ten times or more. The chain uses TRBV30 and TRBJ2-1; no reliable D call. Germline CDR1 reads GTSNPN; CDR2 reads SVGIG (reference sequence). CDR3 size: 11 residues. V dropped 3 bases and J dropped 5 bases, with 5 bases sitting between them. The CDR3 nucleotides are TGTGCCTGGAGGCCTAACAATGAGCAGTTCTTC. Protein product: CAWRPNNEQFF.

This clone was counted once. The chain couples TRBV7-6 to TRBJ2-6; D remains unclear. Germline V gene data show CDR1 as SGHVS and CDR2 as FNYEAQ. This CDR3 comprises 14 residues. V lost 2 bases to trimming and J lost 2 bases, with 4 bases between them. CDR3: CASSLTTGANVLTF. In nucleotides, the CDR3 is TGTGCCAGCAGCTTAACAACTGGGGCCAACGTCCTGACTTTC.

V gene TRBV5-1 combines with J gene TRBJ2-7; D is perhaps TRBD1 (5 bases). From germline, CDR1 is SGHRS and CDR2 YFSETQ. V was shortened by 3 bases and J by 0 bases, with 10 bases between the two germline ends. The CDR3 extends over 14 amino acids. DNA for the CDR3: TGCGCCAGCAGCTCGGACAACCTCTCCTACGAGCAGTACTTC. It specifies CASSSDNLSYEQYF.

In its sample, this clone was seen a few times. This sequence joins TRBV7-9 and TRBJ2-1, with D possibly being TRBD2 (5 bases). Germline V gene lookup returns CDR1 SEHNR and CDR2 FQNEAQ (reference sequence). This CDR3 spans 13 amino acids. V was clipped by 5 bases and J by 3 bases, with 8 bases between them. CDR3: CASSRAVYNEQFF. In DNA, the CDR3 is TGTGCCAGCAGCCGAGCGGTCTACAATGAGCAGTTCTTC.

The chain employs TRBV29-1 and TRBJ1-2; TRBD1 agrees at 8 bases. The CDR3 is made up of 12 amino acids. V was pared by 7 bases and J by 5 bases, with 6 bases of the junction left unmatched. Germline V lookup: CDR1 SQVTM, CDR2 ANQGSEA. The CDR3 coding sequence is TGCAGCGGGGGACAGGATTTGTATGGCTACACCTTC. It codes for CSGGQDLYGYTF.

This sequence joins TRBV4-1 and TRBJ2-2; D may be TRBD2 (6 bases). The ends were cut back, 1 base at V and 2 bases at J, with 11 bases in the middle. This CDR3 has 16 amino acids. Germline V gene sequence: CDR1 MGHRA, CDR2 YSYEKL. CDR3 amino acids: CASSQAGTLNTGELFF. In DNA form, the CDR3 reads TGCGCCAGCAGCCAAGCCGGGACTCTAAACACCGGGGAGCTGTTTTTT.

This clone was counted ten times or more. The chain links TRBV7-9 to TRBJ1-1; 8 nucleotides agree with TRBD1. Unmatched junction bases numbered 10, after V lost 4 bases and J lost 3 bases. This CDR3 comprises 16 residues. Germline V gene lookup returns CDR1 SEHNR and CDR2 FQNEAQ (reference sequence). Written as DNA, the CDR3 is TGTGCCAGCAGCTCCAGACCAGGGGGCGCGGACACTGAAGCTTTCTTT. The encoded protein is CASSSRPGGADTEAFF.

This chain links TRBV6-4 with TRBJ2-1, with D unresolved. The CDR3 has 13 residues. Trimming removed 4 bases at V and 4 bases at J, with 8 bases between. Germline V gene sequence: CDR1 MRHNA, CDR2 SNTAGT. The CDR3 DNA reads as TGTGCCAGCAGTGCTTTCGCATACAATGAGCAGTTCTTC. Encoded protein: CASSAFAYNEQFF.

J is TRBJ2-7 and V is TRBV5-1; 13 bases match TRBD2. The CDR3 contains 16 residues. In germline, CDR1 is SGHRS, CDR2 YFSETQ. Trimming removed 1 base from V and 5 bases from J; junction bases left unmatched: 6. Written as DNA, the CDR3 is TGCGCCAGCAGCTTGCGAACTAGCGGGAGGGCCCACGAGCAGTACTTC. Its protein is CASSLRTSGRAHEQYF. Complete variable domain (other parts from reference TRBV5-1 and TRBJ2-7): KAGVTQTPRYLIKTRGQQVTLSCSPISGHRSVSWYQQTPGQGLQFLFEYFSETQRNKGNFPGRFSGRQFSNSRSEMNVSTLELGDSALYLCASSLRTSGRAHEQYFGPGTRLTVT.

The genes are TRBV21-1 and TRBJ2-3; TRBD2, the table's D call, lacks a check against the DNA. TRBV21-1 is shown as a pseudogene. CDR3 length: 16 amino acids. The CDR3 coding sequence is TGTGCCAGCAGCAAAGCGCTAGCGCACCGCACAGATACGCAGTATTTT. It codes for CASSKALAHRTDTQYF.

The chain combines TRBV18 with TRBJ2-7, with D unresolved. Germline V CDR1 and CDR2: KGHSH, LQKENI. This CDR3 comprises 14 residues. V was cut by 2 bases and J by 5 bases, with 13 bases left in between. The CDR3 DNA sequence: TGTGCCAGCTCACCAAGCCAGAGTTTCCACGAGCAGTACTTC. Residues: CASSPSQSFHEQYF.